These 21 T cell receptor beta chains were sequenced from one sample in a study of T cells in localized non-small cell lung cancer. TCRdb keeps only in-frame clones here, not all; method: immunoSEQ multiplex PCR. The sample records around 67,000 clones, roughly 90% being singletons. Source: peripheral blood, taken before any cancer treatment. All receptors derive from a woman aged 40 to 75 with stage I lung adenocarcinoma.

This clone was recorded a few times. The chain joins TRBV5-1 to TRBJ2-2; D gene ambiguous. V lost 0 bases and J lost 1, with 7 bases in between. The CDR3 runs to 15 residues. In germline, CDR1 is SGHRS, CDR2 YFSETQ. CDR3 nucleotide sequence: TGCGCCAGCAGCTTGGTACCCGGGAACACCGGGGAGCTGTTTTTT. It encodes CASSLVPGNTGELFF.

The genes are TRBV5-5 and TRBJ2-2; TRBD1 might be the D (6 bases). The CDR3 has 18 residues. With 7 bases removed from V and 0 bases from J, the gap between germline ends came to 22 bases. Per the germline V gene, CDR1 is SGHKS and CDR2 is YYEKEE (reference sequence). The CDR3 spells CASLNRDILWPNTGELFF. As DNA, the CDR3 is TGTGCCAGCTTGAACCGGGACATTCTCTGGCCGAACACCGGGGAGCTGTTTTTT.

CDR3 residues: CASSSPGTGGNTEAFF. Written as DNA, the CDR3 is TGTGCCAGCAGTTCCCCCGGGACAGGGGGTAACACTGAAGCTTTCTTT. V gene TRBV6-5 combines with J gene TRBJ1-1, with 11 positions matching TRBD1. CDR3 length equals 16 residues. V shed 4 bases, J shed 2 bases, and the junction held 6 bases outside the gene matches. Germline lookup yields CDR1 MNHEY and CDR2 SVGAGI.

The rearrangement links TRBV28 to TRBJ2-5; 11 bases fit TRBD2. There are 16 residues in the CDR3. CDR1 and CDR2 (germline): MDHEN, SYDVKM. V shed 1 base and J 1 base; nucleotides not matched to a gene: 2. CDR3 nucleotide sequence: TGTGCCAGCAGTTTATCTCTAGCGGGAGGCCAAGAGACCCAGTACTTC. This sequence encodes CASSLSLAGGQETQYF.

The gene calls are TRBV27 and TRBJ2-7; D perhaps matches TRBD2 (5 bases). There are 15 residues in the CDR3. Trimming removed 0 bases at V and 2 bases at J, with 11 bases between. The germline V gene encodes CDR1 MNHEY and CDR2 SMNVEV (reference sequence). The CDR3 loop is CASSLSLGSAYEQYF. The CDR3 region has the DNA TGTGCCAGCAGTTTATCTCTGGGGAGCGCCTACGAGCAGTACTTC.

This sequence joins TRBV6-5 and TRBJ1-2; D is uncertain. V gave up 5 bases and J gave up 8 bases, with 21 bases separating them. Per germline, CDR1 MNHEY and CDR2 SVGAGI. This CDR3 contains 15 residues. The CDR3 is CASSRSWTVEEGYTF. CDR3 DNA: TGTGCCAGCAGTCGCTCCTGGACGGTTGAGGAAGGCTACACCTTC.

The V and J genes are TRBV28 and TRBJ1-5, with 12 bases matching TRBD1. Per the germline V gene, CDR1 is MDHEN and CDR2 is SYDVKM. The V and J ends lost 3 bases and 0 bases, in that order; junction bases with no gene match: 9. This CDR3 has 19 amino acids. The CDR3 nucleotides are TGTGCCAGCAGTTTGTCTGGGACAGGGGGCCTCTATAGCAATCAGCCCCAGCATTTT. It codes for CASSLSGTGGLYSNQPQHF. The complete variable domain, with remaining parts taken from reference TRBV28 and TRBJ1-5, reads DVKVTQSSRYLVKRTGEKVFLECVQDMDHENMFWYRQDPGLGLRLIYFSYDVKMKEKGDIPEGYSVSREKKERFSLILESASTNQTSMYLCASSLSGTGGLYSNQPQHFGDGTRLSIL.

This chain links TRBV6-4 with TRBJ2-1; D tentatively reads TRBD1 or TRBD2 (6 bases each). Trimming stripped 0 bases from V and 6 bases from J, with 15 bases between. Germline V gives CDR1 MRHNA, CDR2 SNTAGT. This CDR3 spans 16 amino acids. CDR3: CASSDSFGGPLNEQFF. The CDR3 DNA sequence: TGTGCCAGCAGTGACTCGTTTGGGGGGCCGCTCAATGAGCAGTTCTTC.

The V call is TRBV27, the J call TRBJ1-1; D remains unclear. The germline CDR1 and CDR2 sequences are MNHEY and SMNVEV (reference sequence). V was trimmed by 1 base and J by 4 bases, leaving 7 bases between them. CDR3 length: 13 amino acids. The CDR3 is CASSLFPSTEAFF. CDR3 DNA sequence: TGTGCCAGCAGTTTATTCCCCTCCACTGAAGCTTTCTTT.

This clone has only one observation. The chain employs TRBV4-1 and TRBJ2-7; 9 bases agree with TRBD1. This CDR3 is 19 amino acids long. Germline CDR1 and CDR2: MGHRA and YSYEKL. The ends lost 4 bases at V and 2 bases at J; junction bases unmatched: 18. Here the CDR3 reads CASSLPGTGRIRSAYEQYF. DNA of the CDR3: TGCGCCAGCAGCCTTCCCGGGACAGGGAGGATTAGAAGCGCCTACGAGCAGTACTTC.

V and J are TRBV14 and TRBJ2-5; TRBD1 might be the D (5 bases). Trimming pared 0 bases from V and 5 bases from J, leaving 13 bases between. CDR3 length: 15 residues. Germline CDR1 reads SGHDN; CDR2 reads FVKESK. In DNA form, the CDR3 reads TGTGCCAGCAGCCAAGACAGGGTTCGGTCGGAGACCCAGTACTTC. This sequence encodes CASSQDRVRSETQYF. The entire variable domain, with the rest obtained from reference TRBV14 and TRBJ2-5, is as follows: EAGVTQFPSHSVIEKGQTVTLRCDPISGHDNLYWYRRVMGKEIKFLLHFVKESKQDESGMPNNRFLAERTGGTYSTLKVQPAELEDSGVYFCASSQDRVRSETQYFGPGTRLLVL.

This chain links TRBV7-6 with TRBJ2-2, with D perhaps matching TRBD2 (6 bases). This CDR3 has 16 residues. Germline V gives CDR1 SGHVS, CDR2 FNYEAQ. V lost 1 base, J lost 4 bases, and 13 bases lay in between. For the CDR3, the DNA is TGTGCCAGCAGCTTAGAGTGGCGGGGAATCACCGGGGAGCTGTTTTTT. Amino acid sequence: CASSLEWRGITGELFF.

The CDR3 spells CASSLGGNTIYF. CDR3 coding DNA: TGCGCCAGCAGCTTGGGTGGAAACACCATATATTTT. The chain links TRBV5-1 to TRBJ1-3; D is unresolved. The CDR3 contains 12 residues. V was clipped by 0 bases and J by 3 bases, with 1 base between them. Germline CDR1 reads SGHRS; CDR2 reads YFSETQ.

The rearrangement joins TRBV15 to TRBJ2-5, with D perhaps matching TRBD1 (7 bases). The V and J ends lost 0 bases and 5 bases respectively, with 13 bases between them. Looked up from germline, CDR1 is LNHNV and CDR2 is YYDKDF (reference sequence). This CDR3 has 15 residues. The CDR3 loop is CATSRDGRGDETQYF. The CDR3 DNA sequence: TGTGCCACCAGCAGAGACGGCAGGGGGGACGAGACCCAGTACTTC.

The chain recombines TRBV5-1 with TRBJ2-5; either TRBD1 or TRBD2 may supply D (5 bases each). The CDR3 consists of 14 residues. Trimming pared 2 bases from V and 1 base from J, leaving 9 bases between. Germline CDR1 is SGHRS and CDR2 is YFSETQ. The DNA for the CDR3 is TGCGCCAGCAGCTTAGTCGGGGCCCAAGAGACCCAGTACTTC. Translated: CASSLVGAQETQYF.

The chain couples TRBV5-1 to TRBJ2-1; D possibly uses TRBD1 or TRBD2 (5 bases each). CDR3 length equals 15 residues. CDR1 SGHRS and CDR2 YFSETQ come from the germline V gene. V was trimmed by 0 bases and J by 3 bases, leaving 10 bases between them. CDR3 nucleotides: TGCGCCAGCAGCTTGGTCGGGGACCACTACAATGAGCAGTTCTTC. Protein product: CASSLVGDHYNEQFF.

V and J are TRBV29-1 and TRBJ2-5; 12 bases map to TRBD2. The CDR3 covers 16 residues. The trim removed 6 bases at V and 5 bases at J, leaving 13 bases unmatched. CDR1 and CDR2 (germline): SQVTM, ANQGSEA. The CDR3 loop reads CSVSPRLAGDGETQYF. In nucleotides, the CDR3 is TGCAGCGTCAGCCCCCGACTAGCGGGAGACGGCGAGACCCAGTACTTC.

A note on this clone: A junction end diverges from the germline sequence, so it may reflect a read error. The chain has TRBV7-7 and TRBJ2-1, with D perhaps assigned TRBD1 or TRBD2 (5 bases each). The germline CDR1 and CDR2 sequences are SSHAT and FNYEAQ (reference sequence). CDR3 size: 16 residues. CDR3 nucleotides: TGTGCTAGCAGCTTAGCGTCCCCGGGACCCAACAATGAGCAGTTCTTC. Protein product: CASSLASPGPNNEQFF.

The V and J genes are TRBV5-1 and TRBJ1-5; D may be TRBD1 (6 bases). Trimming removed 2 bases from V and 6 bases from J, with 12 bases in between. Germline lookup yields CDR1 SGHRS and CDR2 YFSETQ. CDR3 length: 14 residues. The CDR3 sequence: CASSFTGRGQPQHF. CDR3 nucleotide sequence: TGCGCCAGCAGCTTCACAGGGAGAGGTCAGCCCCAGCATTTT.

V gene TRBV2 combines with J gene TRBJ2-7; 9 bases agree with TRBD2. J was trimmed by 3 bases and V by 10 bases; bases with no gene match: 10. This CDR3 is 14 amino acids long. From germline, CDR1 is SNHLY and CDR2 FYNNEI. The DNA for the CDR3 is TGTGCCACCTCTGCAGGTAGCGGGGGCTACGAGCAGTACTTC. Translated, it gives CATSAGSGGYEQYF.

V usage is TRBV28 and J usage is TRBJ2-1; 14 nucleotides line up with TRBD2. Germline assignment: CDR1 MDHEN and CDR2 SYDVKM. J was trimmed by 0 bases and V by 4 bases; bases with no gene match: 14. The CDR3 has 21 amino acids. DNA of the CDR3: TGTGCCAGCAGTTCCCACCCGGGACTAGCGGGAGAGATGAACTCCTACAATGAGCAGTTCTTC. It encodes CASSSHPGLAGEMNSYNEQFF.